This T cell receptor (beta chain) was recovered during a study of cytomegalovirus exposure and HLA in healthy donors. Study-wide results and limits: HLA alleles showed associations with 15,000 to 20,000 TCR beta sequences in a later analysis, at a 0.05 false discovery rate. Previously analyzed data showed that most TCR beta V segments were productive at a frequency of about 87% or about 30%.

Use of 60 Vbeta and 13 Jbeta primers characterized the PCR. Using immunoSEQ multiplex PCR, the repertoire was profiled, and TCRdb retains in-frame clones only, with some absent. The profile shows fewer than 65,000 clones, approximately 89% of them singletons. V dropped 1 base and J dropped 11 bases, with 12 bases sitting between them. The germline gives CDR1 SEHNR, CDR2 FQNEAQ (reference sequence). The CDR3 contains 13 residues. Notes on this clone: Its specificity is unknown.

This clonotype was sampled from a man younger than 35 in good health and CMV-seronegative. J is TRBJ1-3 and V is TRBV7-9, with a weak D call TRBD1 (5 bases). The sample consisted of PBMCs. CDR3 in amino acids: CASSLGGYGAIYF. CDR3 DNA: TGTGCCAGCAGCTTAGGGGGCTACGGCGCCATATATTTT.